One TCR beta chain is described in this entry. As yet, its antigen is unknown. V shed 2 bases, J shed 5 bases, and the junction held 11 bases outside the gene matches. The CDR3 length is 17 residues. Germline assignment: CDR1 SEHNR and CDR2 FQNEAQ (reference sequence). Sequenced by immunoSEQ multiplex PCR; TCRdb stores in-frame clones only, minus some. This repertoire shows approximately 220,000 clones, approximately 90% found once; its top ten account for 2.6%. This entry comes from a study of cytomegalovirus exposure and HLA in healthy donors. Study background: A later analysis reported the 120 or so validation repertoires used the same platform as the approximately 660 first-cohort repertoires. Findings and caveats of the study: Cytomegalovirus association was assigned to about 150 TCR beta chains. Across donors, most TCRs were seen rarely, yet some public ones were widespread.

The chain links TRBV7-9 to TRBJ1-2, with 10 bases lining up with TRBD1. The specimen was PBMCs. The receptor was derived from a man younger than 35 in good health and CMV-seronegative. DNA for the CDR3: TGTGCCAGCAGCTTATTGGGTGGGACAGGGGAGCTATATGGCTACACCTTC. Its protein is CASSLLGGTGELYGYTF.